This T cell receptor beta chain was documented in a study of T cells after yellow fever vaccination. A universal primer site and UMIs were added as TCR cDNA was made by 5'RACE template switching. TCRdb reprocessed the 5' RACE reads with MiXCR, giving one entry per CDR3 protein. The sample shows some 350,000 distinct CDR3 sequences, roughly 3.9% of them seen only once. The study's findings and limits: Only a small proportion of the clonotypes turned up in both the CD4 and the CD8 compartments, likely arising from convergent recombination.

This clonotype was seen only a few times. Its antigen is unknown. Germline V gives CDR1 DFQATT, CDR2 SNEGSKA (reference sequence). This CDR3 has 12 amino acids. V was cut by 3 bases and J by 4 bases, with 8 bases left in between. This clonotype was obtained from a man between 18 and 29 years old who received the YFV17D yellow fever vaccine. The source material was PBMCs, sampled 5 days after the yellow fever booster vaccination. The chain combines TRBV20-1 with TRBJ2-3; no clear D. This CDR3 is CSASPEADTQYF. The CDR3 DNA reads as TGCAGTGCTAGCCCCGAGGCAGATACGCAGTATTTT.